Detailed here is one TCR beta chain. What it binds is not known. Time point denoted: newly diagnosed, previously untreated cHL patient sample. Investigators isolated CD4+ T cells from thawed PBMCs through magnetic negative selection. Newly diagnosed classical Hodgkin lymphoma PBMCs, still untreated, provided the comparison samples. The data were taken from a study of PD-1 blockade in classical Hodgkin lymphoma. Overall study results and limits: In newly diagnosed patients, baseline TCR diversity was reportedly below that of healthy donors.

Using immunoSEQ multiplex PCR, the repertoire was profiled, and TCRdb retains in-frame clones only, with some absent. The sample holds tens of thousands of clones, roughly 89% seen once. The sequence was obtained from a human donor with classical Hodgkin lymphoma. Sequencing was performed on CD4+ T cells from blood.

This chain's CDR3 is CAISEGLAGVSYEQYF. The CDR3 region has the DNA TGTGCCATCAGTGAGGGACTAGCGGGAGTGTCCTACGAGCAGTACTTC. The chain joins TRBV10-3 to TRBJ2-7; TRBD2 agrees at 13 bases. The V segment lost 2 bases and the J segment 1 base; nucleotides outside the gene matches: 2. Germline CDR1 and CDR2: ENHRY and SYGVKD. The CDR3 covers 16 residues.